The present TCR beta chain was sequenced within a study of control samples from healthy donors and cancer patients. TCRdb keeps only in-frame clones here, not all; method: immunoSEQ multiplex PCR. Altogether under 200,000 clones are present, roughly 94% being singletons, with the ten largest covering 8.5%. V trimming: 7 bases; J trimming: 3 bases; junction bases outside the gene matches: 8. The germline V gene has CDR1 MNHNY and CDR2 SVGAGI (reference sequence). The CDR3 is made up of 14 amino acids. The chain links TRBV6-6 to TRBJ1-2; TRBD1 agrees at 7 bases. The origin of this receptor is a woman in her thirties or forties in good health. The sequenced material came from blood. CDR3 nucleotides: TGTGCCAGCACCCTAGGGGGCCTGCACTATGGCTACACCTTC. The encoded protein is CASTLGGLHYGYTF.